The rows below give T cell receptor beta chains drawn from one sample of a study of CD8 T cells in ankylosing spondylitis. MiXCR was run by TCRdb on the 5' RACE reads, yielding one entry per CDR3 protein. The profile covers approximately 340,000 distinct CDR3 sequences, with roughly 15% appearing a single time and 1.1% taken by the ten largest. The source material was blood, either unsorted or a sorted T cell fraction (not recorded which). The receptor source for this set is a male donor with ankylosing spondylitis or in good health (not recorded which). Each CDR3 is given with its conserved first and last residue. The D gene is left open where the match is weak. Clone size appears in some rows only: once, few, many, or a class for an expanded clone.

j_call: TRBJ1-3; v_call: TRBV4-2; clone_size: few; d_call: NA; cdr3_aa: CASSQDTRNTIYF; cdr3_nt: TGTGCCAGCAGCCAAGATACGCGAAACACCATATATTTT
j_call: TRBJ1-2; v_call: TRBV5-1; clone_size: NA; d_call: NA; cdr3_aa: CASSLESATLGYGYTF; cdr3_nt: TGCGCCAGCAGCTTAGAGTCAGCCACGCTTGGCTATGGCTACACCTTC
j_call: TRBJ1-1; v_call: TRBV5-1; clone_size: few; d_call: NA; cdr3_aa: CASSSGGGDTEAFF; cdr3_nt: TGCGCCAGCAGCAGTGGGGGGGGTGACACTGAAGCTTTCTTT
j_call: TRBJ1-1; v_call: TRBV5-1; clone_size: few; d_call: NA; cdr3_aa: CASSLAPGEVGTEAFF; cdr3_nt: TGCGCCAGCAGCTTGGCCCCAGGGGAGGTCGGTACTGAAGCTTTCTTT
j_call: TRBJ2-1; v_call: TRBV7-9; clone_size: NA; d_call: NA; cdr3_aa: CASSPPGGAGHYNEQFF; cdr3_nt: TGTGCCAGCAGCCCCCCTGGCGGGGCCGGCCACTACAATGAGCAGTTCTTC
j_call: TRBJ2-7; v_call: TRBV12-3/TRBV12-4; clone_size: NA; d_call: NA; cdr3_aa: CASTLRGGSYEQYF; cdr3_nt: TGTGCCAGCACCCTCAGGGGGGGCTCCTACGAGCAGTACTTC
j_call: TRBJ2-2; v_call: TRBV25-1; clone_size: NA; d_call: TRBD2; cdr3_aa: CASSDSGAGGITGELFF; cdr3_nt: TGTGCCAGCAGTGATAGCGGAGCGGGGGGGATCACCGGGGAGCTGTTTTTT
j_call: TRBJ1-2; v_call: TRBV4-1; clone_size: few; d_call: NA; cdr3_aa: CASSPSPLDGSNYGYTF; cdr3_nt: TGCGCCAGCAGCCCATCCCCCCTGGACGGCTCTAACTATGGCTACACCTTC
j_call: TRBJ1-1; v_call: TRBV12-3/TRBV12-4; clone_size: NA; d_call: TRBD1; cdr3_aa: CASRGGMNTEAFF; cdr3_nt: TGTGCCAGCAGAGGGGGCATGAACACTGAAGCTTTCTTT
j_call: TRBJ1-1; v_call: TRBV3-1; clone_size: few; d_call: TRBD1; cdr3_aa: CASSTGTGVSEAFF; cdr3_nt: TGTGCCAGCAGCACCGGGACAGGGGTCTCTGAAGCTTTCTTT
j_call: TRBJ2-5; v_call: TRBV6-1; clone_size: few; d_call: TRBD2; cdr3_aa: CASSVPGGGWETQYF; cdr3_nt: TGTGCCAGCAGTGTACCGGGGGGGGGATGGGAGACCCAGTACTTC
j_call: TRBJ2-5; v_call: TRBV29-1; clone_size: NA; d_call: TRBD2; cdr3_aa: CSVKLAGPPQYF; cdr3_nt: TGCAGCGTTAAACTAGCGGGGCCCCCCCAGTACTTC
j_call: TRBJ2-5; v_call: TRBV5-1; clone_size: NA; d_call: NA; cdr3_aa: CASSLAGDSQETQYF; cdr3_nt: TGCGCCAGCAGCTTGGCGGGGGACAGTCAAGAGACCCAGTACTTC
j_call: TRBJ2-2; v_call: TRBV3-1; clone_size: many; d_call: NA; cdr3_aa: CASSQAASPGELFF; cdr3_nt: TGTGCCAGCAGCCAAGCGGCTAGCCCCGGGGAGCTGTTTTTT
j_call: TRBJ2-5; v_call: TRBV12-3/TRBV12-4; clone_size: few; d_call: TRBD2; cdr3_aa: CASSWEASGQETQYF; cdr3_nt: TGTGCCAGCAGTTGGGAGGCTAGCGGACAAGAGACCCAGTACTTC
j_call: TRBJ2-2; v_call: TRBV4-2; clone_size: few; d_call: NA; cdr3_aa: CASSQEVSPGELFF; cdr3_nt: TGTGCCAGCAGCCAAGAGGTCTCTCCCGGGGAGCTGTTTTTT
j_call: TRBJ2-7; v_call: TRBV6-2/TRBV6-3; clone_size: few; d_call: NA; cdr3_aa: CASSYLPGVSFYEQYF; cdr3_nt: TGTGCCAGCAGTTACCTTCCGGGGGTTAGCTTCTACGAGCAGTACTTC